The sequence of this T cell receptor beta chain was determined in a study of identical twins. The study, taken as a whole, reports: There were fewer insertions in abundant cord blood beta clonotypes, but memory repertoires showed no such pattern.

A universal primer site came from template switching; cDNA carried unique molecular identifiers. Using its own MiXCR run on the 5' RACE reads, TCRdb lists one record per CDR3 protein. The sample includes under 300,000 distinct CDR3 sequences, approximately 11% of them seen just once. Healthy Caucasians provided all donations. A note on this clonotype: Its target is not known.

V was pared by 4 bases and J by 2 bases, with 10 bases of the junction left unmatched. This CDR3 has 16 amino acids. Germline V gene sequence: CDR1 ENHRY, CDR2 SYGVKD. The sample was also linked to a second study, of yellow fever vaccine responses in identical twins.

The V and J genes are TRBV10-3 and TRBJ2-7, with 8 positions matching TRBD2. The sequence was obtained from a woman aged 18-29 years in good health. Input material: memory (CD45RO+) T cells sorted from blood. CDR3 in amino acids: CAISGVIGRAPYEQYF. The CDR3 region has the DNA TGTGCCATCAGTGGAGTGATCGGGAGGGCCCCCTACGAGCAGTACTTC.